The clone carrying this T cell receptor (beta chain) was seen a few times. The length of the CDR3 is 15 residues. Germline V gene sequence: CDR1 ENHRY, CDR2 SYGVKD. The trim removed 2 bases at V and 7 bases at J, leaving 6 bases unmatched. This record comes from a study of human T cells and chemical hapten exposure. TCRdb re-derived calls from the RACE reads in MiXCR, one entry per CDR3 protein. The sample has about 140,000 distinct CDR3 sequences, 12% seen once. Time point indicated: patch test 2, 6 weeks after DPC sensitization. Stated treatment: therapeutic diphenylcyclopropenone sensitization with weekly scalp DPC.

The sequence derives from a woman between 50 and 59 years old with alopecia areata. Some clones in this sample may be carry-over from other donors' samples. This sample comprised whole blood, obtained in connection with sensitization to the hapten diphenylcyclopropenone (DPC). V is TRBV10-3 and J is TRBJ2-2; 8 bases map to TRBD2. CDR3 sequence (DNA): TGTGCCATCAGTGAGACCGGACTAGCCGACGGGGAGCTGTTTTTT. It translates to CAISETGLADGELFF.